A single sample gave rise to the 25 T cell receptor beta chains below, sequenced in a study of shared clonotypes between healthy human individuals. Some clones are missing from TCRdb's copy, which holds only in-frame ones; the method was immunoSEQ multiplex PCR. In the table there are more than 2,000,000 clones, over 85% of which are singletons. The sample taken for sequencing was naive CD4+ T cells sorted from blood. Subset noted: CD45RA+ positively selected. All receptors come from a man aged 18 to 29 in good health.

This clone was seen once. The V gene is TRBV10-2, the J gene TRBJ2-3; possible D gene TRBD2, 6 bases. V dropped 4 bases and J dropped 5 bases, with 13 bases sitting between them. Germline-derived CDR1 and CDR2 are WSHSY and SAAADI. This CDR3 contains 14 residues. For the CDR3, the DNA is TGCGCCAGCAGTGGGAGGGAGTGGGGAGATACGCAGTATTTT. Amino acids: CASSGREWGDTQYF.

The chain combines TRBV10-3 with TRBJ2-5, with D perhaps being TRBD1 or TRBD2 (5 bases each). The ends were cut back, 11 bases at V and 4 bases at J, with 11 bases in the middle. The CDR3 has 11 amino acids. CDR1 is ENHRY and CDR2 is SYGVKD in the germline V gene. CDR3 region: CADQGAETQYF. The CDR3, as DNA: TGTGCCGATCAGGGAGCAGAGACCCAGTACTTC.

This clone was counted a single time. The chain is built from TRBV19 and TRBJ1-3, with 7 bases lining up with TRBD1. This CDR3 has 15 residues. Trimming cost V 5 bases and J 4 bases; bases outside gene matches: 8. Germline-derived CDR1 and CDR2 are LNHDA and SQIVND (reference sequence). CDR3 nucleotide sequence: TGTGCCAGTAGTTCGGGACAGTCATCCGGAAACACCATATATTTT. This sequence encodes CASSSGQSSGNTIYF.

V usage is TRBV5-4 and J usage is TRBJ2-3, with 10 bases fitting TRBD2. V shed 5 bases, J shed 2 bases, and the junction held 5 bases outside the gene matches. Germline V CDR1 and CDR2: SGHNT, YYREEE (reference sequence). CDR3 length: 15 residues. This chain's CDR3 is CASSFSGGITDTQYF. CDR3 nucleotides: TGTGCCAGCAGTTTTAGCGGGGGGATCACAGATACGCAGTATTTT.

V is TRBV10-3 and J is TRBJ2-5, with TRBD1 matching 7 bases. The better agreement between TRBJ2-7 and the DNA end casts doubt on the J call. The germline V gene encodes CDR1 ENHRY and CDR2 SYGVKD. The CDR3 loop spans 12 amino acids. The CDR3 DNA sequence: TGTGCCATCAGAGGACAGGCCTACGAGCAGTACTTC. Translating it yields CAIRGQAYEQYF.

The chain couples TRBV28 to TRBJ2-5; D possibly matches TRBD1 or TRBD2 (5 bases each). The CDR3 extends over 17 amino acids. CDR1 and CDR2 (germline): MDHEN, SYDVKM. V shed 5 bases and J shed 0 bases, with 19 bases lying between them. The CDR3 nucleotides read TGTGCCAGCAGTCAAACCCGGGACCCGAAGTACCAAGAGACCCAGTACTTC. It codes for CASSQTRDPKYQETQYF.

Only a few counts were recorded for this clone. The chain couples TRBV11-2 to TRBJ2-7, with 8 bases that match TRBD2. The CDR3 contains 14 residues. Trimming cost V 5 bases and J 0 bases; bases outside gene matches: 3. Germline V lookup: CDR1 SGHAT, CDR2 FQNNGV. Here the CDR3 DNA reads TGTGCCAGCAGCCGGACTAGCTACTCCTACGAGCAGTACTTC. It is translated as CASSRTSYSYEQYF.

Comment on this clone: The sample carries other DNA sequences with the same CDR3. The chain employs TRBV6-5 and TRBJ2-3, with 7 nucleotides matching TRBD2. Trimming cost V 8 bases and J 4 bases; bases outside gene matches: 3. CDR3 length: 12 residues. Germline assignment: CDR1 MNHEY and CDR2 SVGAGI. The CDR3 region is CASGRAADTQYF. The CDR3 coding sequence is TGTGCCAGCGGGAGGGCGGCAGATACGCAGTATTTT.

The gene calls are TRBV6-1 and TRBJ2-2, with D perhaps TRBD2 (6 bases). This CDR3 has 14 residues. V was trimmed by 4 bases and J by 6 bases, leaving 12 bases between them. Germline CDR1 and CDR2: MNHNS and SASEGT. The DNA of the CDR3 is TGTGCCAGCAGTGTTCTGTCGGGGGCCGGGGAGCTGTTTTTT. This sequence encodes CASSVLSGAGELFF.

The V and J genes are TRBV10-3 and TRBJ2-1; D is undetermined. Per germline, CDR1 ENHRY and CDR2 SYGVKD. The CDR3 runs to 12 residues. The ends were cut back, 7 bases at V and 2 bases at J, with 6 bases in the middle. CDR3 DNA: TGTGCCATCAAAGGGCCCTACAATGAGCAGTTCTTC. The encoded protein is CAIKGPYNEQFF.

This chain joins TRBV4-3 and TRBJ1-6; no clear D gene. Germline CDR1 reads LGHNA; CDR2 reads YSLEER. Trimming took off 8 bases at V and 1 base at J, with 12 bases between the two ends. The CDR3 loop spans 15 amino acids. The CDR3 is CASAPTPSYNSPLHF. The CDR3 DNA reads TGCGCCAGCGCCCCGACCCCATCCTATAATTCACCCCTCCACTTT.

The V call is TRBV30, the J call TRBJ2-1; a weak D match, TRBD2 (5 bases). There are 14 residues in the CDR3. V was trimmed by 3 bases and J by 5 bases, leaving 14 bases between them. The germline gives CDR1 GTSNPN, CDR2 SVGIG (reference sequence). CDR3 nucleotide sequence: TGTGCCTGGAGCGGTCGGACTCGTGACAATGAGCAGTTCTTC. It specifies CAWSGRTRDNEQFF.

V is TRBV5-1 and J is TRBJ1-2; D might be TRBD1 (6 bases). The ends were cut back, 0 bases at V and 5 bases at J, with 14 bases in the middle. This CDR3 contains 15 residues. Germline values: CDR1 SGHRS, CDR2 YFSETQ. The CDR3 sequence: CASSLEGVVGYGYTF. The CDR3, as DNA: TGCGCCAGCAGCTTGGAGGGGGTAGTAGGTTATGGCTACACCTTC. The variable domain in full, completed from reference TRBV5-1 and TRBJ1-2, reads KAGVTQTPRYLIKTRGQQVTLSCSPISGHRSVSWYQQTPGQGLQFLFEYFSETQRNKGNFPGRFSGRQFSNSRSEMNVSTLELGDSALYLCASSLEGVVGYGYTFGSGTRLTVV.

The chain carries TRBV2 and TRBJ2-7, with 7 nucleotides matching TRBD2. Germline V gene lookup returns CDR1 SNHLY and CDR2 FYNNEI. J gave up 1 base and V 9 bases, and 9 bases lay outside the gene matches. The CDR3 has 14 residues. CDR3 amino acids: CASLSIGGSYEQYF. The CDR3 DNA follows: TGTGCCAGTCTCTCCATCGGGGGGTCCTACGAGCAGTACTTC.

The V gene is TRBV6-5, the J gene TRBJ1-6, with TRBD1 identical over 8 bases. V lost 4 bases, J lost 7 bases, and 6 bases stayed unmatched. The germline V gene has CDR1 MNHEY and CDR2 SVGAGI. The CDR3 length is 15 residues. The CDR3, as DNA: TGTGCCAGCAGTTGGGGGACAGGAACCAATTCACCCCTCCACTTT. Translating it yields CASSWGTGTNSPLHF.

This clone showed up just once. The chain links TRBV15 to TRBJ2-5, with D unresolved. The germline gives CDR1 LNHNV, CDR2 YYDKDF (reference sequence). Trimming pared 0 bases from V and 6 bases from J, leaving 5 bases between. The CDR3 contains 12 residues. The CDR3 spells CATSRDAQTQYF. CDR3 sequence (DNA): TGTGCCACCAGCAGAGATGCACAGACCCAGTACTTC.

V usage is TRBV9 and J usage is TRBJ1-1; 7 positions match TRBD1. There are 15 residues in the CDR3. CDR1 is SGDLS and CDR2 is YYNGEE in the germline V gene. V dropped 7 bases and J dropped 5; count of bases not matched to a gene: 14. The CDR3 loop is CASSSPGTVRTEAFF. The CDR3 DNA is TGTGCCAGCTCATCTCCCGGGACAGTGAGGACTGAAGCTTTCTTT.

The chain has TRBV27 and TRBJ1-6, with D perhaps TRBD1 (5 bases). The CDR3 length is 13 residues. V was clipped by 6 bases and J by 7 bases, with 10 bases between them. Per the germline V gene, CDR1 is MNHEY and CDR2 is SMNVEV (reference sequence). CDR3 bases: TGTGCCAGCAGCGGGGCACTAAATTCACCCCTCCACTTT. Residues: CASSGALNSPLHF.

The chain has TRBV21-1 and TRBJ2-1; the table names TRBD2, a call not compared with the DNA. TRBV21-1 constitutes a pseudogene. The CDR3 runs to 15 residues. CDR3 nucleotides: TGTGCCAGCAGCAAAGAAGGGACTAGCGGGCCAGAGCAGTTCTTC. Translated, it gives CASSKEGTSGPEQFF.

This sequence joins TRBV9 and TRBJ1-3; D ambiguous. CDR3 length equals 14 residues. The V gene lost 0 bases and the J gene lost 0 bases, with 4 bases spanning the gap. Per the germline V gene, CDR1 is SGDLS and CDR2 is YYNGEE. The CDR3 sequence is CASSVEISGNTIYF. The CDR3 nucleotides are TGTGCCAGCAGCGTAGAAATCTCTGGAAACACCATATATTTT. Looking up the rest from reference TRBV9 and TRBJ1-3 gives the full variable domain: DSGVTQTPKHLITATGQRVTLRCSPRSGDLSVYWYQQSLDQGLQFLIQYYNGEERAKGNILERFSAQQFPDLHSELNLSSLELGDSALYFCASSVEISGNTIYFGEGSWLTVV.

The V call is TRBV7-2, the J call TRBJ2-3, with D unresolved. In germline, CDR1 is SGHTA, CDR2 FQGNSA. V was clipped by 2 bases and J by 3 bases, with 12 bases between them. This CDR3 region has 15 residues. The CDR3 region has the DNA TGTGCCAGCAGCTTACAGCGATCAGATACAGATACGCAGTATTTT. This encodes CASSLQRSDTDTQYF.

The genes are TRBV27 and TRBJ1-4; D is perhaps TRBD1 (5 bases). Trimming removed 1 base from V and 14 bases from J, with 14 bases in between. Germline-derived CDR1 and CDR2 are MNHEY and SMNVEV (reference sequence). This CDR3 has 13 residues. The CDR3 region is CASSLFPGRSLFF. For the CDR3, the DNA is TGTGCCAGCAGTTTATTCCCGGGACGCTCGCTGTTTTTT.

A single count supports this clone. The chain uses TRBV4-3 and TRBJ2-7; 9 bases map to TRBD2. This CDR3 has 16 residues. V lost 4 bases and J lost 4; bases outside the gene matches: 11. Germline-derived CDR1 and CDR2 are LGHNA and YSLEER. CDR3 region: CASSREGAGGQYEQYF. The CDR3, as DNA: TGCGCCAGCAGCCGGGAGGGTGCGGGAGGGCAGTACGAGCAGTACTTC.

CDR3 residues: CASSPVALAKNIQYF. CDR3 in DNA: TGTGCCAGCAGCCCCGTAGCGCTAGCCAAAAACATTCAGTACTTC. The chain carries TRBV6-5 and TRBJ2-4; TRBD2 is a possible D gene (5 bases). The germline V gene has CDR1 MNHEY and CDR2 SVGAGI. V lost 6 bases and J lost 0, with 12 bases in between. The CDR3 is 15 residues long.

The chain links TRBV7-2 to TRBJ1-1; D is unresolved. The CDR3 extends over 13 amino acids. CDR1 and CDR2 (germline): SGHTA, FQGNSA. V gave up 1 base and J gave up 4 bases, with 7 bases separating them. CDR3 bases: TGTGCCAGCAGCTTAGACGACGGCACTGAAGCTTTCTTT. Translating gives CASSLDDGTEAFF.